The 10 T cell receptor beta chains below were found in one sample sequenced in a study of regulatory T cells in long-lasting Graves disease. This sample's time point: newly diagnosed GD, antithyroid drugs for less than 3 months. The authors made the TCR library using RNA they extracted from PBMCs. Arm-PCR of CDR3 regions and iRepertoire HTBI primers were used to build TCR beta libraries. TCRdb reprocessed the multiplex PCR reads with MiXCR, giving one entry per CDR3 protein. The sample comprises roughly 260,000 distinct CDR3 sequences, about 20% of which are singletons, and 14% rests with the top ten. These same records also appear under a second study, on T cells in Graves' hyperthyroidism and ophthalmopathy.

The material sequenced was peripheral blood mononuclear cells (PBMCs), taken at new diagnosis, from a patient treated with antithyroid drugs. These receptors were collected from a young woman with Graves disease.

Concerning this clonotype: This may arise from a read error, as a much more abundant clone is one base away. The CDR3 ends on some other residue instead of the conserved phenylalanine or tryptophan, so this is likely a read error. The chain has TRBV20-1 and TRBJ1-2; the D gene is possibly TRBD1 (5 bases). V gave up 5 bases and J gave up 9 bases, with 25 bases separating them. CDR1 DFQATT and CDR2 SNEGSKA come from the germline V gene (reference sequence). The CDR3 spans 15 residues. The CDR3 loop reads CSAVSKRGPGLSYTL. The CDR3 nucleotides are TGCAGTGCTGTATCAAAGAGGGGCCCAGGTCTGAGCTACACCTTG.

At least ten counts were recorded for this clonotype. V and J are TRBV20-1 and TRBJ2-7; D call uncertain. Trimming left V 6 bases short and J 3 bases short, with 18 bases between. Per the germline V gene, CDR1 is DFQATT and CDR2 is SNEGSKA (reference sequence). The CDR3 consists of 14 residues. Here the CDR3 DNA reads TGCAGTGCCCGACATCACCGCGCCGGCTACGAGCAGTACTTC. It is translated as CSARHHRAGYEQYF.

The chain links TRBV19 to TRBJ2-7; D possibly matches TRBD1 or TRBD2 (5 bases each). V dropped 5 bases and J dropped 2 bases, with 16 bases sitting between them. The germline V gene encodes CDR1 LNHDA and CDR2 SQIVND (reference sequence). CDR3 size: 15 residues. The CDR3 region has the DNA TGTGCCAGTAGTCGCTCCGGGACCGCGGCCTACGAGCAGTACTTC. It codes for CASSRSGTAAYEQYF.

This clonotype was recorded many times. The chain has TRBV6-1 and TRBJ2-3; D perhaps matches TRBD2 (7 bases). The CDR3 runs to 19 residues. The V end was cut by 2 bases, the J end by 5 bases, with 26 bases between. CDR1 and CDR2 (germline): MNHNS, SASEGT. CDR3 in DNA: TGTGCCAGCAGTGAATGGATGGGGGATTTTGGGGGGGGCCGAGATACGCAGTATTTT. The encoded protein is CASSEWMGDFGGGRDTQYF.

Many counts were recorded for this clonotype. DNA for the CDR3: TGCAGTGCTCAAGAGACAGGGGCGACCACTGAAGCTTTCTTT. Protein product: CSAQETGATTEAFF. The chain recombines TRBV20-1 with TRBJ1-1, with 8 bases fitting TRBD1. The CDR3 sequence is 14 residues long. CDR1 is DFQATT, CDR2 SNEGSKA, per germline (reference sequence). Germline trimming cut 5 bases from V and 4 bases from J; bases unmatched to any gene: 9.

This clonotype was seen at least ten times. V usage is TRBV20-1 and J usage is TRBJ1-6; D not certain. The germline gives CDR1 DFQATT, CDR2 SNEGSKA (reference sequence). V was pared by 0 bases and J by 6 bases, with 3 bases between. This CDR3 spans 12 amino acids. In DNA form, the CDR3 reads TGCAGTGCTAGAGAGGGTAATTCACCCCTCCACTTT. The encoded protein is CSAREGNSPLHF.

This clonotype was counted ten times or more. As DNA, the CDR3 is TGTGCCAGCAGCTTTTTATCTGGGGCCAACGTCCTGACTTTC. It yields the protein CASSFLSGANVLTF. The chain couples TRBV11-1 to TRBJ2-6; D is undetermined. The germline CDR1 and CDR2 sequences are SGHAT and FQDESV (reference sequence). Deletions cut 3 bases from V and 1 base from J, with 4 bases between. The CDR3 extends over 14 amino acids.

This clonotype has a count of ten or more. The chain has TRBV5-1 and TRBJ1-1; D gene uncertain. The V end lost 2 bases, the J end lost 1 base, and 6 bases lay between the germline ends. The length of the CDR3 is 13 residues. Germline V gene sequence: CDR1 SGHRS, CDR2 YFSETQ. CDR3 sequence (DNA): TGCGCCAGCAGCTTTACGAGGAACACTGAAGCTTTCTTT. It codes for CASSFTRNTEAFF. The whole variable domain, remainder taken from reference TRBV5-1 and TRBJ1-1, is KAGVTQTPRYLIKTRGQQVTLSCSPISGHRSVSWYQQTPGQGLQFLFEYFSETQRNKGNFPGRFSGRQFSNSRSEMNVSTLELGDSALYLCASSFTRNTEAFFGQGTRLTVV.

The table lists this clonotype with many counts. Written as DNA, the CDR3 is TGTGCCAGCAGCTTGGTGACGGGTTTGGGTGAAAAACTGTTTTTT. Protein product: CASSLVTGLGEKLFF. The rearrangement links TRBV5-8 to TRBJ1-4, with D unclear. Trimming shortened V by 0 bases and J by 7 bases, and 13 bases separated the two germline ends. This CDR3 region has 15 residues. CDR1 and CDR2 (germline): SGHTS, YDEGEE.

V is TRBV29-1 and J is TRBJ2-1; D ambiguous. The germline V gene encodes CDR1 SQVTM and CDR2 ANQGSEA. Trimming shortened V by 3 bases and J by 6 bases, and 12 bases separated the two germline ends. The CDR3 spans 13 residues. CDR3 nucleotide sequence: TGCAGCGTTGATAGGGCAGTCCTCAATGAGCAGTTCTTC. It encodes CSVDRAVLNEQFF.